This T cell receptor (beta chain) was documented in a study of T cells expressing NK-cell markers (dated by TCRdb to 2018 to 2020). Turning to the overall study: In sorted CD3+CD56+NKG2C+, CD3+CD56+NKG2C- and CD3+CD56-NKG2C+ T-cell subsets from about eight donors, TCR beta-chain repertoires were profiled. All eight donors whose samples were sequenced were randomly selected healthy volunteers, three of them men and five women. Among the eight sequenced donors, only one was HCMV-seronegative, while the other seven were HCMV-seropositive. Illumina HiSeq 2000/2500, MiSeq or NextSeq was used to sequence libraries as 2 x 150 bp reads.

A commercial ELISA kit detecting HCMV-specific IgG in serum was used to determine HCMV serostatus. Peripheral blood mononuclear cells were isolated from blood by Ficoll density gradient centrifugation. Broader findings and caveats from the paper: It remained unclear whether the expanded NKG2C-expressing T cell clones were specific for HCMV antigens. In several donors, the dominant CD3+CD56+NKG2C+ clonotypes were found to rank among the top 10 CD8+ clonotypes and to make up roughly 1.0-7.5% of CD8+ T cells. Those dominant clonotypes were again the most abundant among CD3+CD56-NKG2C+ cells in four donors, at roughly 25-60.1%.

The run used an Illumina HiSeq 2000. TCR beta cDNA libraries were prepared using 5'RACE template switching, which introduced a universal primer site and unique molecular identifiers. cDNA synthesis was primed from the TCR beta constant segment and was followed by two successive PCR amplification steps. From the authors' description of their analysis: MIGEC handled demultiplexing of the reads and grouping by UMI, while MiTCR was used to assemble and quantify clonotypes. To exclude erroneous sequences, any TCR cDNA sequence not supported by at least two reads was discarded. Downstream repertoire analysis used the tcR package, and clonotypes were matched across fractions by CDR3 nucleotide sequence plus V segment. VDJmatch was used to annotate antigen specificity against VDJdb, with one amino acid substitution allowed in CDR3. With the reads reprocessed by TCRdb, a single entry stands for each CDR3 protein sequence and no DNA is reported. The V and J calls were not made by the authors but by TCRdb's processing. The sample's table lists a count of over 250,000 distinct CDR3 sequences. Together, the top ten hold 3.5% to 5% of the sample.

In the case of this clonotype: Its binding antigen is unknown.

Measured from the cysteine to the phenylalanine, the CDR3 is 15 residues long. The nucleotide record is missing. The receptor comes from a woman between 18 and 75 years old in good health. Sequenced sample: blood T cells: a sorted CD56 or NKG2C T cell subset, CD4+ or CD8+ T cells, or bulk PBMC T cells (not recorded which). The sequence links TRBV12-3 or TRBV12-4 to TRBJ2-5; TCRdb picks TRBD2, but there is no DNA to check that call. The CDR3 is CASSSLAGGVETQYF.